Listed below are T cell receptor beta chains from one sample, sequenced in a study of Graves' ophthalmopathy and Graves' hyperthyroidism. TCRdb called the multiplex PCR reads again in MiXCR, with one record for every CDR3 protein. Of more than 1,000,000 distinct CDR3 sequences listed, approximately 35% are singletons. Sequencing input: peripheral blood or thyroid tissue (not recorded which). The receptor set was obtained from an adult man with Graves' hyperthyroidism. CDR3s include the opening cysteine and the closing phenylalanine or tryptophan. D genes are given only for firm matches. Clone size is stated in some rows and not others, as once, few, many or a class when expanded.

d_call j_call clone_size v_call cdr3_nt cdr3_aa
NA TRBJ1-5 NA TRBV10-2 TGCGCCAGCAGTGAGTATGGTATTGGTGGACAGCCCCAGCATTTT CASSEYGIGGQPQHF
NA TRBJ2-2 many TRBV7-3 TGTGCCAGCAGCTTAGGTGTCAGCACCGGGGAGCTGTTTTTT CASSLGVSTGELFF
NA TRBJ1-4 NA TRBV5-1 TGCGCCAGCAGCTTGCTGCCAGGGACGGGGAGTAAACTGTTTTTT CASSLLPGTGSKLFF
NA TRBJ2-6 many TRBV24-1 TGTGCCACCAGTGACCCCGACCCCCCCGGGGCCAACGTCCTGACTTTC CATSDPDPPGANVLTF
TRBD2 TRBJ2-3 few TRBV15 TGTGCCACCTGGAATAGCGGGAGCGGAGATACGCAGTATTTT CATWNSGSGDTQYF
TRBD1 TRBJ1-1 NA TRBV10-3 TGTGCCATCAGTGGGACAGGGGGCGCATACACTGAAGCTTTCTTT CAISGTGGAYTEAFF
NA TRBJ1-4 NA TRBV20-1 TGCAGTGCTACCAACCGGGGAGAAAAACTGTTTTTT CSATNRGEKLFF
NA TRBJ2-7 few TRBV10-3 TGTGCCAGCAGTACCGCTATCCCCTACGAGCAGTACTTC CASSTAIPYEQYF
NA TRBJ2-7 NA TRBV10-3 TGTGCCAGCAGTGAAGGTGGCGGTGGGGGTTTCTACGAGCAGTACTTC CASSEGGGGGFYEQYF
NA TRBJ1-3 few TRBV6-1 TGTGCCAGCAGACCGACAGTCCGAGACACCATATATTTT CASRPTVRDTIYF
NA TRBJ2-2 few TRBV5-1 TGCGCCAGCACAAGGGACAGCGGGACCGGGGAGCTGTTTTTT CASTRDSGTGELFF
TRBD2 TRBJ2-5 few TRBV5-6 TGTGCCAGCAGCTTATATAGCGGGAGGCATCAAGAGACCCAGTACTTC CASSLYSGRHQETQYF
NA TRBJ1-4 many TRBV25-1 TGTGCCAGCAGTGAATACAGAACAACTAATGAAAAACTGTTTTTT CASSEYRTTNEKLFF
NA TRBJ1-1 many TRBV19 TGTGCCAGTAGCCCCCCCGGCACTGAAGCTTTCTTT CASSPPGTEAFF
NA TRBJ1-6 NA TRBV10-3 TGTGCCATCAGACCACAGGGCAATTCACCCCTCCACTTT CAIRPQGNSPLHF
NA TRBJ1-6 few TRBV5-1 TGCGCCAGCAGCTTGGTCGCAGCCGGGACATCTAATTCACCCCTCCACTTT CASSLVAAGTSNSPLHF
NA TRBJ1-4 many TRBV5-8 TGTGCCAGCAGCTTGGTCCTGGCTAATGAAAAACTGTTTTTT CASSLVLANEKLFF
TRBD1 TRBJ1-4 few TRBV6-5 TGTGCCAGCAGTGCCTACAGGGGACGAAATGAAAAACTGTTTTTT CASSAYRGRNEKLFF
TRBD1 TRBJ2-5 NA TRBV5-5 TGTGCCAGCAGCTTTGTCGCGACAGGGTCTGAAGAGACCCAGTACTTC CASSFVATGSEETQYF
NA TRBJ1-5 many TRBV12-3/TRBV12-4 TGTGCCAGCAGTTTAGGGGAGTTTGGCAATCAGCCCCAGCATTTT CASSLGEFGNQPQHF
TRBD1 TRBJ2-2 NA TRBV5-1 TGCGCCAGCAGCAGGGGGCTTATTGGCACCGGGGAGCTGTTTTTT CASSRGLIGTGELFF
NA TRBJ1-4 few TRBV12-3/TRBV12-4 TGTGCCAGCAGTAGAGCCCGGGGTGAAAAACTGTTTTTT CASSRARGEKLFF
NA TRBJ1-2 many TRBV10-3 TGTGCCATCAGTGAGTCGTTAGTTCCCTACTATGGCTACACCTTC CAISESLVPYYGYTF
NA TRBJ2-7 many TRBV20-1 TGCAGTGCCGCCGGACCAAACTACGAGCAGTACTTC CSAAGPNYEQYF
TRBD1 TRBJ2-6 NA TRBV19 TGTGCCAGTAGCAAGACAGGGGGCGGCTCTGGGGCCAACGTCCTGACTTTC CASSKTGGGSGANVLTF
NA TRBJ1-1 NA TRBV24-1 TGTGCCACCAGTGCTCCAGGGCCTCTCTTT CATSAPGPLF
NA TRBJ2-5 NA TRBV11-2 TGTGCCAGCAGCCAGTTTATAGGGACCCAAGAGACCCAGTACTTC CASSQFIGTQETQYF
NA TRBJ1-4 many TRBV20-1 TGCAGTGCTTGGACGGGCGAAAAACTGTTTTTT CSAWTGEKLFF
NA TRBJ1-1 many TRBV5-1 TGCGCCAGCAGCTTGAAGGCAGGGACGTGGAACACTGAAGCTTTCTTT CASSLKAGTWNTEAFF
NA TRBJ2-2 once TRBV24-1 TGTGCCACCAGTGCAGGGGGGACCGGGGAGCTGTTTTTT CATSAGGTGELFF
NA TRBJ1-2 NA TRBV5-1 TGCGCCAGCAGCCAAGATAAGGCGGCAAACTATGGCTACACCTTC CASSQDKAANYGYTF
TRBD2 TRBJ2-5 many TRBV4-1 TGCGCCAGCAGCCAAGAAACGTCTAGCGGGAGCCTAGAGACCCAGTACTTC CASSQETSSGSLETQYF
NA TRBJ1-3 NA TRBV7-9 TGTGCCAGCAGCCCTAGTTTAATCCTCTCTGGAAACACCATATATTTT CASSPSLILSGNTIYF
NA TRBJ1-1 NA TRBV20-1 TGCAGTGCTAGAGATTATTTAGCGGGGGGGACCATGAACACTGAAGCTTTCTTT CSARDYLAGGTMNTEAFF
NA TRBJ2-5 NA TRBV5-6 TGTGCCAGCAGCGCGGGCCGTCATGGGGCCGGGGCGAGAGAGACCCAGTACTTC CASSAGRHGAGARETQYF
NA TRBJ1-2 NA TRBV11-2 TGTGCCAGCAGCTCTAATACGGGTGGCAATGGCTACACCTTC CASSSNTGGNGYTF
NA TRBJ2-5 NA TRBV7-9 TGTGCCAGCAGCCCCATGATACCCCAAGAGACCCAGTACTTC CASSPMIPQETQYF
TRBD1 TRBJ2-7 many TRBV6-2/TRBV6-3 TGTGCCTCCCAGACGACAGGGATCGAACGCGAGCAGTACTTC CASQTTGIEREQYF
NA TRBJ1-3 NA TRBV7-2 TGTGCCAGCAGTTTAGAAGGGGTAGGATCTGGAAACACCATATATTTT CASSLEGVGSGNTIYF
NA TRBJ2-7 NA TRBV7-9 TGTGCCAGCAGCTTAGTAGCGCAAAAGGGGTACGAGCAGTACTTC CASSLVAQKGYEQYF
NA TRBJ1-6 many TRBV7-2 TGTGCCAGCAGCTTAGCGGGTGGACTCTCACCCCTCCACTTT CASSLAGGLSPLHF
NA TRBJ1-3 NA TRBV25-1 TGTGCCAGCAGTGACGGCCGGAAATCTGGAAACACCATATATTTT CASSDGRKSGNTIYF
NA TRBJ1-2 few TRBV29-1 TGCAGCGTTACCCCGGCGGGACTCACCCGTGACGTGTATGGCTACACCTTC CSVTPAGLTRDVYGYTF
TRBD2 TRBJ2-5 few TRBV12-3/TRBV12-4 TGTGCCAGCAGCTTAAGCCCAGGGGGACTAGCGGGAAGGGGGACCCAGTACTTC CASSLSPGGLAGRGTQYF
NA TRBJ2-7 once TRBV7-6 TGTGCCAGCAGCCCCATTATGGACGAGCAGTACTTC CASSPIMDEQYF
NA TRBJ2-2 NA TRBV7-9 TGTGCCAGCAGCTTGGTGTTTGGACAGATCCTCACCGGGGAGCTGTTTTTT CASSLVFGQILTGELFF
TRBD1 TRBJ1-2 many TRBV5-1 TGCGCCAGCAGCTTGGGGACAGGGAAGGGCTACACCTTC CASSLGTGKGYTF
TRBD1 TRBJ1-4 NA TRBV2 TGTGCCAGCAGCGTACAGGGGGGAGACGAAAAACTGTTTTTT CASSVQGGDEKLFF
NA TRBJ1-1 NA TRBV20-1 TGCAGTGCTACCCCAGACAGGAACACTGAAGCTTTCTTT CSATPDRNTEAFF
NA TRBJ1-6 few TRBV6-5 TGTGCCAGCAGTTACAGAAAAGGGGGGATGAATTCACCCCTCCACTTT CASSYRKGGMNSPLHF
NA TRBJ2-7 NA TRBV5-6 TGTGCCAGCAGCTACAACACCTATCCCACCTACGAGCAGTACTTC CASSYNTYPTYEQYF
NA TRBJ1-6 NA TRBV13 TGTGCCAGCAGCTTCGGGAACAGCTATAATTCACCCCTCCACTTT CASSFGNSYNSPLHF
NA TRBJ1-5 many TRBV2 TGTGCCAGCAGTATGGGACTGGCGGGCAATCAGCCCCAGCATTTT CASSMGLAGNQPQHF